Here is one T cell receptor beta chain with its context. The V and J ends lost 3 bases and 7 bases, in that order; junction bases with no gene match: 10. Germline loops: CDR1 KGHSH, CDR2 LQKENI. The CDR3 has 15 residues. As handled by the study authors: The authors estimated nucleated cell counts from reference gene primer amplification. The assay was immunoSEQ multiplex PCR, and TCRdb's table has in-frame clones only and misses some. V and J calls and clone size are copied from that table; D and trimming were computed from the DNA. The profile shows some 42,000 clones, 85% to 90% of them singletons. This entry is derived from a study of blood T cell repertoires in COVID-19. Study as a whole: The origin of the acute and convalescent COVID-19 samples was the United States, Italy and Spain.

The genes are TRBV18 and TRBJ1-2; 8 bases agree with TRBD1. The TCR comes from a man aged 45-60 years with active COVID-19. Sequencing was done on a sample of peripheral blood. The CDR3 region has the DNA TGTGCCAGCTCACCTCCGGGACAGGTTCTTAGTGGCTACACCTTC. The encoded protein is CASSPPGQVLSGYTF.